This TCR beta chain was recorded in a study of CD8+ T cells in alopecia areata. RNA extraction was followed by reverse transcription into cDNA, which acted as the sequencing template. Sequencing was performed with immunoSEQ multiplex PCR; in TCRdb, only in-frame clones are kept and a portion is missing. The repertoire has roughly 130,000 clones, roughly 61% of them found once; the top ten carry less than 5.5%. Lesional scalp tissue (obtained by punch biopsy) and peripheral blood were collected from alopecia areata patients. The CDR3 is made up of 15 amino acids. Germline CDR1 is MGHDK and CDR2 is SYGVNS. The J segment lost 4 bases and the V segment lost 4 bases, leaving 6 bases of the junction unmatched. This clone has more than one count but fewer than ten.

The specimen was CD4+ T cells sorted from blood, collected at week 0. This sequence originates from a human donor with alopecia areata. V is TRBV25-1 and J is TRBJ1-2, with 10 bases fitting TRBD1. CDR3 in amino acids: CASSARDRGPYGYTF. CDR3 bases: TGTGCCAGCAGTGCCCGGGACAGGGGTCCCTATGGCTACACCTTC.